Below, 18 T cell receptor beta chains from the same sample are listed, as sequenced in a study of T cells after yellow fever vaccination. TCRdb itself ran the 5' RACE reads through MiXCR, one entry per CDR3 protein. The sample shows roughly 340,000 distinct CDR3 sequences, 8.7% of them seen only once. The sequenced sample was PBMCs, obtained on the day of the first yellow fever vaccination. These receptors originate from a man aged 18 to 30 who received the YFV17D yellow fever vaccine.

This clonotype occurred many times. The V call is TRBV3-1, the J call TRBJ2-6, with 7 bases identical to TRBD2. The CDR3 sequence is 21 residues long. V was clipped by 5 bases and J by 4 bases; unmatched bases: 23. Germline-derived CDR1 and CDR2 are LGHDT and YNNKEL (reference sequence). CDR3 nucleotide sequence: TGTGCCAGCAGCGCGCAGCGGGACGGACGGCTCTTTTATGTGGGGGCCAACGTCCTGACTTTC. Translation: CASSAQRDGRLFYVGANVLTF.

The V and J genes are TRBV29-1 and TRBJ2-6; D may correspond to TRBD1 or TRBD2 (5 bases each). Germline V gene data show CDR1 as SQVTM and CDR2 as ANQGSEA. V was pared by 7 bases and J by 0 bases, with 16 bases between. This CDR3 has 16 residues. The CDR3 DNA reads as TGCAGCGCCGGGGACGGAATGAACTCTGGGGCCAACGTCCTGACTTTC. Its translation is CSAGDGMNSGANVLTF.

V is TRBV6-2 or TRBV6-3 and J is TRBJ2-1; unclear D gene. V was clipped by 2 bases and J by 9 bases, with 8 bases between them. The CDR3 loop spans 12 amino acids. The germline CDR1 and CDR2 sequences are MNHEY and SVGEGT. CDR3 coding DNA: TGTGCCAGCAGTTACACGTTGGGTGAGCAGTTCTTC. This codes for CASSYTLGEQFF.

This clonotype was picked up many times. DNA of the CDR3: TGTGCCATCAGTGAGTCGGGACTAGGCAATGAGCAGTTCTTC. Its protein product is CAISESGLGNEQFF. V usage is TRBV10-3 and J usage is TRBJ2-1; 8 bases fit TRBD2. The CDR3 covers 14 residues. Trimming at V came to 0 bases and at J to 6 bases, leaving 1 base not matched to a gene. Germline V CDR1 and CDR2: ENHRY, SYGVKD.

CDR3 DNA: TGCGCCAGCAGCCCCCTACACCCAGGGAACTATGGCTACACCTTC. It is translated as CASSPLHPGNYGYTF. The chain has TRBV5-1 and TRBJ1-2; D possibly corresponds to TRBD1 (5 bases). Germline CDR1 and CDR2: SGHRS and YFSETQ. The V end was cut by 4 bases, the J end by 2 bases, with 15 bases between. This CDR3 is 15 amino acids long.

The chain combines TRBV4-3 with TRBJ2-3; D gene ambiguous. CDR3 length: 14 amino acids. Germline V lookup: CDR1 LGHNA, CDR2 YSLEER. Between the trimmed V and J ends, which lost 6 bases and 0 bases, there was a span of 10 bases. The CDR3 sequence: CASRTPSSTDTQYF. The CDR3 nucleotides are TGCGCCAGCAGAACACCCTCTAGCACAGATACGCAGTATTTT.

This clonotype was observed at least ten times. Written as DNA, the CDR3 is TGTGCCAGCTCACCAATCAGGGCCTTCTCTGGAAACACCATATATTTT. Encoded protein: CASSPIRAFSGNTIYF. The V and J genes are TRBV18 and TRBJ1-3; TRBD1 is a possible D gene (5 bases). CDR1 and CDR2 (germline): KGHSH, LQKENI. The CDR3 covers 16 residues. With 2 bases removed from V and 0 bases from J, the gap between germline ends came to 11 bases.

The table lists this clonotype with a few counts. This sequence joins TRBV3-1 and TRBJ2-1; D possibly corresponds to TRBD1 (5 bases). V was shortened by 2 bases and J by 6 bases, with 11 bases between the two germline ends. CDR3 length: 14 amino acids. CDR1 is LGHDT, CDR2 YNNKEL, per germline (reference sequence). CDR3 coding DNA: TGTGCCAGCAGCCAAAGGGGCGGTACCAATGAGCAGTTCTTC. Amino acid sequence: CASSQRGGTNEQFF.

J is TRBJ1-6 and V is TRBV20-1; 11 nucleotides align to TRBD1. Germline loops: CDR1 DFQATT, CDR2 SNEGSKA (reference sequence). This CDR3 is built from 16 residues. V trimming: 6 bases; J trimming: 7 bases; junction bases outside the gene matches: 11. This CDR3 reads CSAKAPGQGANSPLHF. CDR3 sequence (DNA): TGCAGTGCGAAAGCCCCCGGACAGGGGGCCAATTCACCCCTCCACTTT.

This clonotype was found a few times. The V call is TRBV10-3, the J call TRBJ2-1; the D gene is possibly TRBD2 (5 bases). CDR1 ENHRY and CDR2 SYGVKD come from the germline V gene. This CDR3 has 16 residues. V lost 3 bases to trimming and J lost 0 bases, with 12 bases between them. The CDR3 region is CAISDEDYLSYNEQFF. CDR3 nucleotide sequence: TGTGCCATCAGTGATGAAGACTACCTCTCCTACAATGAGCAGTTCTTC.

In its sample, this clonotype was seen many times. The chain joins TRBV5-1 to TRBJ1-1, with D unclear. The CDR3 sequence is 18 residues long. In germline, CDR1 is SGHRS, CDR2 YFSETQ. V was clipped by 5 bases and J by 1 base, with 24 bases between them. The CDR3 DNA is TGCGCCAGCAGTTCTTATTTCCGGGCCCACCTAGGGAACACTGAAGCTTTCTTT. This translates into CASSSYFRAHLGNTEAFF.

This clonotype has just a few counts. V gene TRBV20-1 combines with J gene TRBJ2-7; D uncertain. V shed 0 bases and J shed 0 bases, with 6 bases lying between them. The CDR3 runs to 13 residues. CDR1 is DFQATT and CDR2 is SNEGSKA in the germline V gene (reference sequence). The CDR3, as DNA: TGCAGTGCTAGAGATAGGGCCTCCTACGAGCAGTACGTC. Encoded protein: CSARDRASYEQYV.

There are a few counts of this clonotype. This chain's CDR3 is CASSRTGRASPLHF. Written as DNA, the CDR3 is TGTGCCAGCAGCCGGACAGGGAGGGCATCACCCCTCCACTTT. The chain uses TRBV3-1 and TRBJ1-6; 8 nucleotides line up with TRBD1. Germline loops: CDR1 LGHDT, CDR2 YNNKEL (reference sequence). The CDR3 totals 14 residues. V shed 4 bases, J shed 10 bases, and the junction held 6 bases outside the gene matches.

V and J are TRBV3-1 and TRBJ2-3; 7 bases are shared with TRBD2. The CDR3 has 13 residues. Losses at the gene ends were 3 bases for V and 6 bases for J; bases not matched to a gene: 3. Germline values: CDR1 LGHDT, CDR2 YNNKEL (reference sequence). This chain's CDR3 is CASSQTSLDTQYF. The DNA of the CDR3 is TGTGCCAGCAGCCAGACTAGCTTGGATACGCAGTATTTT.

The table lists this clonotype with a few counts. The gene calls are TRBV7-9 and TRBJ1-1; no clear D. Trimming left V 1 base short and J 6 bases short, with 18 bases between. The CDR3 length is 16 residues. The V gene's germline CDR1 is SEHNR and CDR2 FQNEAQ (reference sequence). CDR3 amino acids: CASSLGVKLENSEAFF. CDR3 sequence (DNA): TGTGCCAGCAGCTTAGGAGTGAAGCTGGAAAACTCTGAAGCTTTCTTT.

This clonotype was detected many times. The chain employs TRBV4-2 and TRBJ2-1, with D maybe TRBD2 (5 bases). CDR1 LGHNA and CDR2 YNFKEQ come from the germline V gene. The V and J ends lost 1 base and 8 bases respectively, with 9 bases between them. This CDR3 has 13 residues. The CDR3 bases are TGTGCCAGCAGCCAAGGGGGTAGCGATGAGCAGTTCTTC. It translates to CASSQGGSDEQFF.

This clonotype has at least ten counts. The V call is TRBV7-2, the J call TRBJ2-3; 9 nucleotides agree with TRBD2. Unmatched junction bases numbered 11, after V lost 5 bases and J lost 5 bases. In germline, CDR1 is SGHTA, CDR2 FQGNSA. The CDR3 consists of 16 residues. CDR3 sequence (DNA): TGTGCCAGCAGCCCAGGGTGGCGGGGGGGAGGAGATACGCAGTATTTT. It is translated as CASSPGWRGGGDTQYF.

The rearrangement joins TRBV12-3 or TRBV12-4 to TRBJ1-5, with a possible D match to TRBD1 (5 bases). CDR3 length equals 17 residues. With 2 bases removed from V and 5 bases from J, the gap between germline ends came to 19 bases. CDR3 nucleotides: TGTGCCAGCAGTTTAAGGGGACTGGTCCCAAGGTATCAGCCCCAGCATTTT. This gives the protein CASSLRGLVPRYQPQHF.